The sequence of this T cell receptor beta chain was determined in a study of cytomegalovirus exposure and HLA in healthy donors. The primer mix had 60 Vbeta and 13 Jbeta primers. Generated by immunoSEQ multiplex PCR, the TCRdb table keeps only in-frame clones and is missing some. Found here are under 200,000 clones, more than 70% of them singletons; the top ten hold roughly 8%. The V segment lost 5 bases and the J segment 4 bases; nucleotides outside the gene matches: 6. The CDR3 spans 15 residues. Germline V gene lookup returns CDR1 LNHDA and CDR2 SQIVND (reference sequence). The table lists this clone with a count of one.

The TCR comes from a middle-aged woman in good health and CMV-seropositive. The sequenced sample was PBMCs. The J gene is TRBJ2-1, the V gene TRBV19; TRBD2 matches at 9 bases. The CDR3 reads CASSALAGYYNEQFF. The CDR3 nucleotides read TGTGCCAGTAGTGCCCTAGCGGGATATTACAATGAGCAGTTCTTC.